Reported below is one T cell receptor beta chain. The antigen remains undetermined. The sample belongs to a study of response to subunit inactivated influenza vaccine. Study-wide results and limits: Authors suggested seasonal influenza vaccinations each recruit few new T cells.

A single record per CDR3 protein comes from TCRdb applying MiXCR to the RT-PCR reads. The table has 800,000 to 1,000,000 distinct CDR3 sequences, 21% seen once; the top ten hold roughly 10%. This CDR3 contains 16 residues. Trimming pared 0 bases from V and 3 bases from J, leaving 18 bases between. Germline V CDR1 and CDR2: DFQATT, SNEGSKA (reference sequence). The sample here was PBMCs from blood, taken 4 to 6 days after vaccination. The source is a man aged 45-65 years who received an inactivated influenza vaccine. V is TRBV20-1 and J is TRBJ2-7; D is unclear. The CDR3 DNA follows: TGCAGTGCTAGAGATGGCAGCTTCGGTAGGTTCTACGAGCAGTACTTC. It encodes CSARDGSFGRFYEQYF.